The next 19 T cell receptor beta chains were all read from a single sample in a study of glioma-infiltrating T cells. The iRepertoire nested amplicon-rescue multiplex PCR amplified TCR alpha and beta CDR3s from RNA. TCRdb reprocessed the multiplex PCR reads via MiXCR and lists one record per CDR3 protein. Among over 70,000 distinct CDR3 sequences listed, 23% were seen once. The sequenced sample consisted of glioma tissue, nonneoplastic brain tissue, or PBMCs (not recorded which). These receptors all come from a human donor with low-grade glioma or glioblastoma, undergoing nonglioma brain surgery, or in good health (not recorded which).

The chain has TRBV5-4 and TRBJ2-3; no clear D gene. The CDR3 length is 13 residues. Trimming removed 0 bases from V and 2 bases from J, with 4 bases in between. The germline gives CDR1 SGHNT, CDR2 YYREEE (reference sequence). CDR3 sequence (DNA): TGTGCCAGCAGCTTGGGGGCCACAGATACGCAGTATTTT. This sequence encodes CASSLGATDTQYF.

This clonotype was found once. A much larger clone sits a single nucleotide away, making a read error possible. The chain links TRBV10-3 to TRBJ2-1; 9 nucleotides align to TRBD1. CDR1 and CDR2 from the germline V gene are ENHRY and SYGVKD. This CDR3 spans 15 amino acids. The DNA of the CDR3 is TGTGCCATCAGTGAGTCGGGGACAGGGAACAATGAGCAGTCCTTC. Translation gives CAISESGTGNNEQSF.

Many counts were recorded for this clonotype. This chain joins TRBV6-1 and TRBJ1-3; the D is unclear. This CDR3 contains 13 residues. Germline assignment: CDR1 MNHNS and CDR2 SASEGT. V was trimmed by 7 bases and J by 0 bases, leaving 7 bases between them. The CDR3 DNA sequence: TGTGCCAGCAAAGACCCCTCTGGAAACACCATATATTTT. Translating it yields CASKDPSGNTIYF.

Only a few counts were recorded for this clonotype. This chain connects TRBV11-2 to TRBJ2-5, with TRBD1 matching 7 bases. The germline V gene has CDR1 SGHAT and CDR2 FQNNGV. J lost 1 base, V lost 5 bases, and 7 bases had no gene match. There are 15 residues in the CDR3. The CDR3 here is CASSKRTGAQETQYF. In DNA form, the CDR3 reads TGTGCCAGCAGCAAAAGGACAGGAGCCCAAGAGACCCAGTACTTC.

This clonotype was observed many times. The gene calls are TRBV27 and TRBJ2-2; no clear D gene. The CDR3 runs 14 residues. Germline lookup yields CDR1 MNHEY and CDR2 SMNVEV (reference sequence). V was clipped by 3 bases and J by 2 bases, with 7 bases between them. The CDR3 sequence is CASSFRRNTGELFF. CDR3 DNA sequence: TGTGCCAGCAGTTTTAGGCGCAACACCGGGGAGCTGTTTTTT.

This clonotype was seen many times. CDR3 amino acids: CASTLTSRNTDTQYF. As DNA, the CDR3 is TGTGCCAGTACCCTGACTAGTCGCAACACAGATACGCAGTATTTT. The chain has TRBV19 and TRBJ2-3; D perhaps matches TRBD2 (6 bases). The V end lost 7 bases, the J end lost 2 bases, and 16 bases lay between the germline ends. The CDR3 length is 15 residues. Looked up from germline, CDR1 is LNHDA and CDR2 is SQIVND (reference sequence).

This clonotype was counted ten times or more. The chain couples TRBV20-1 to TRBJ1-1, with D hard to call. Trimming left V 5 bases short and J 10 bases short, with 14 bases between. The CDR3 spans 11 residues. Per germline, CDR1 DFQATT and CDR2 SNEGSKA (reference sequence). The CDR3 DNA is TGCAGTGCTGCCTTTAGTTGGGGAGCTTTCTTT. It codes for CSAAFSWGAFF.

This clonotype was recorded a few times. The rearrangement links TRBV19 to TRBJ1-5; D gene ambiguous. Trimming took off 6 bases at V and 0 bases at J, with 15 bases between the two ends. Per the germline V gene, CDR1 is LNHDA and CDR2 is SQIVND (reference sequence). The CDR3 loop spans 16 amino acids. CDR3 DNA: TGTGCCAGTAGCCTCGCCAGCCTATATAGCAATCAGCCCCAGCATTTT. Translation gives CASSLASLYSNQPQHF.

This clonotype has ten or more counts. The V call is TRBV2, the J call TRBJ2-7; no firm D call. CDR3 size: 15 residues. V lost 6 bases and J 0 bases, leaving 15 bases between the germline ends. Germline V lookup: CDR1 SNHLY, CDR2 FYNNEI. The CDR3 DNA is TGTGCCAGCAGGGCGATTATACTTCACTCCTACGAGCAGTACTTC. Encoded protein: CASRAIILHSYEQYF.

This clonotype was seen many times. The chain joins TRBV6-1 to TRBJ2-1, with D unresolved. V lost 7 bases to trimming and J lost 2 bases, with 12 bases between them. The length of the CDR3 is 14 residues. Germline-derived CDR1 and CDR2 are MNHNS and SASEGT. Here the CDR3 DNA reads TGTGCCAGCAAATTGTCTGACCCCTACAATGAGCAGTTCTTC. This gives the protein CASKLSDPYNEQFF.

This chain links TRBV19 with TRBJ2-5; D call uncertain. The CDR3 length is 15 residues. Germline assignment: CDR1 LNHDA and CDR2 SQIVND (reference sequence). Trimming removed 5 bases from V and 0 bases from J, with 13 bases in between. The CDR3 region has the DNA TGTGCCAGTAGTTCTGTCGCCCCGTACCAAGAGACCCAGTACTTC. Translating gives CASSSVAPYQETQYF.

This clonotype was counted many times. The chain recombines TRBV19 with TRBJ1-5; D not resolved. V was shortened by 10 bases and J by 0 bases, with 19 bases between the two germline ends. The V gene's germline CDR1 is LNHDA and CDR2 SQIVND (reference sequence). This CDR3 has 16 residues. CDR3 DNA: TGTGCCACCAAAGAACGTAGGGCCTTTAGCAATCAGCCCCAGCATTTT. It codes for CATKERRAFSNQPQHF.

This clonotype was seen repeatedly, ten times or more. This sequence joins TRBV18 and TRBJ1-1; tentatively, D is TRBD1 (6 bases). CDR1 KGHSH and CDR2 LQKENI come from the germline V gene. V shed 3 bases and J shed 0 bases, with 8 bases lying between them. The CDR3 spans 14 residues. The CDR3 DNA is TGTGCCAGCTCACCGACAGGAATGAACACTGAAGCTTTCTTT. It translates to CASSPTGMNTEAFF.

The table lists this clonotype with many counts. The V gene is TRBV6-1, the J gene TRBJ1-1; D is perhaps TRBD1 (6 bases). Trimming took off 4 bases at V and 5 bases at J, with 17 bases between the two ends. CDR1 is MNHNS, CDR2 SASEGT, per germline. This CDR3 region has 15 residues. The CDR3 bases are TGTGCCAGCAGTGTTTGGGGACACGGGAATACTGAAGCTTTCTTT. Encoded protein: CASSVWGHGNTEAFF.

The gene calls are TRBV12-3 or TRBV12-4 and TRBJ1-5, with 9 bases lining up with TRBD1. This CDR3 has 13 amino acids. V lost 6 bases and J lost 6; bases outside the gene matches: 3. CDR3 sequence: CASRQGAGQPQHF. DNA of the CDR3: TGTGCCAGCAGACAGGGGGCGGGTCAGCCCCAGCATTTT.

The table lists this clonotype with a few counts. CDR3 loop: CASTLSGREGLEQYF. DNA for the CDR3: TGTGCCAGCACCCTTTCCGGGCGGGAGGGCCTTGAGCAGTACTTC. The chain combines TRBV11-2 with TRBJ2-7, with 9 bases matching TRBD2. With 7 bases clipped from V and 7 bases from J, the junction kept 14 bases outside the gene matches. There are 15 residues in the CDR3. Per the germline V gene, CDR1 is SGHAT and CDR2 is FQNNGV. The variable domain in full, completed from reference TRBV11-2 and TRBJ2-7, reads EAGVAQSPRYKIIEKRQSVAFWCNPISGHATLYWYQQILGQGPKLLIQFQNNGVVDDSQLPKDRFSAERLKGVDSTLKIQPAKLEDSAVYLCASTLSGREGLEQYFGPGTRLTVT.

This clonotype was counted ten times or more. V is TRBV5-1 and J is TRBJ2-1; 9 bases line up with TRBD1. The V gene's germline CDR1 is SGHRS and CDR2 YFSETQ. CDR3 length: 15 residues. V lost 4 bases and J lost 8; bases outside the gene matches: 10. CDR3 protein: CASSAKDRGKYEQFF. The CDR3 DNA is TGCGCCAGCAGCGCGAAGGACAGGGGTAAATATGAGCAGTTCTTC.

This clonotype was counted only a few times. The chain is built from TRBV2 and TRBJ2-3; 8 bases match TRBD2. This CDR3 region has 14 residues. Germline CDR1 SNHLY, CDR2 FYNNEI. V was pared by 8 bases and J by 8 bases, with 12 bases of the junction left unmatched. The chain's CDR3 is CASLVGGALGTQYF. The CDR3 bases are TGTGCCAGCCTTGTCGGGGGGGCCTTAGGTACGCAGTATTTT.

The chain carries TRBV6-2 or TRBV6-3 and TRBJ1-5, with a tentative D call TRBD1 (6 bases). Looked up from germline, CDR1 is MNHEY and CDR2 is SVGEGT. The CDR3 runs 13 residues. Between the trimmed V and J ends, which lost 6 bases and 11 bases, there was a span of 17 bases. The chain's CDR3 is CASRKQGVEAQHF. The CDR3 DNA sequence: TGTGCCAGCAGGAAACAGGGTGTGGAGGCCCAGCATTTT.